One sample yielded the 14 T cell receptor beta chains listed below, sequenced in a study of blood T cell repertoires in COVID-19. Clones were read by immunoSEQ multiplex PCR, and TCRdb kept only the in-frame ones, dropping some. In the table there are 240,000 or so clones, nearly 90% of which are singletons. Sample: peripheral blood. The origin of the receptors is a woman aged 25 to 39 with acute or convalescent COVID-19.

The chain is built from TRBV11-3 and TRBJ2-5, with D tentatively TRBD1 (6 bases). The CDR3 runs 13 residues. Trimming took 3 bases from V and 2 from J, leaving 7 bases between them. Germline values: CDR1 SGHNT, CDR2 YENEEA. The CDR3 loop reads CASSFQGQETQYF. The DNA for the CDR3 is TGTGCCAGCAGCTTCCAGGGGCAAGAGACCCAGTACTTC.

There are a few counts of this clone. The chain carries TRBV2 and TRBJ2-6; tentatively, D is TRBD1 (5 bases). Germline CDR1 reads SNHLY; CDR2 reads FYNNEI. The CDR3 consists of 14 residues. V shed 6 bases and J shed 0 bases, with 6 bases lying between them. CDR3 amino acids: CASRDISGANVLTF. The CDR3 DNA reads TGTGCCAGCAGGGACATCTCTGGGGCCAACGTCCTGACTTTC.

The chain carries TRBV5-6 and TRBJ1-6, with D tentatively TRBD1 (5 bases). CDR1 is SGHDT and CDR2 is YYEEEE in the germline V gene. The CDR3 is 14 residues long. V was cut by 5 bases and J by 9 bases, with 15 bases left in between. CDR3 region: CASRRWQGGSPLHF. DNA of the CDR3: TGTGCCAGCAGAAGGTGGCAGGGTGGTTCACCCCTCCACTTT.

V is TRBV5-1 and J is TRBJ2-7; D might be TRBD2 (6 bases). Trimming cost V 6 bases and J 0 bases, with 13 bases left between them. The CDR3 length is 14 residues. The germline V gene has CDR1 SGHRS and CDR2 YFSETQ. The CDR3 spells CASTSGLSSYEQYF. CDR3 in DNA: TGCGCCAGCACCAGCGGGCTGAGCTCCTACGAGCAGTACTTC.

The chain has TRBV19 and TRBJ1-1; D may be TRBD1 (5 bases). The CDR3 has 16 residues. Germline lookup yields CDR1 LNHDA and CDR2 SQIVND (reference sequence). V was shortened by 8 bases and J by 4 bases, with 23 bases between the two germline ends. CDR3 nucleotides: TGTGCCAGTGCGCATCGCCAGGGCATCGTGGGCACTGAAGCTTTCTTT. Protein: CASAHRQGIVGTEAFF.

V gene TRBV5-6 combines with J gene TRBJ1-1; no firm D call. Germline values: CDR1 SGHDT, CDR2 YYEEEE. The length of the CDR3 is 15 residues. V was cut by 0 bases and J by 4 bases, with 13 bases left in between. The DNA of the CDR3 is TGTGCCAGCAGCTTGGATCCCTCTCCCGGCACTGAAGCTTTCTTT. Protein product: CASSLDPSPGTEAFF. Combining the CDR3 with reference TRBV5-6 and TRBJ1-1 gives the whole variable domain DAGVTQSPTHLIKTRGQQVTLRCSPKSGHDTVSWYQQALGQGPQFIFQYYEEEERQRGNFPDRFSGHQFPNYSSELNVNALLLGDSALYLCASSLDPSPGTEAFFGQGTRLTVV.

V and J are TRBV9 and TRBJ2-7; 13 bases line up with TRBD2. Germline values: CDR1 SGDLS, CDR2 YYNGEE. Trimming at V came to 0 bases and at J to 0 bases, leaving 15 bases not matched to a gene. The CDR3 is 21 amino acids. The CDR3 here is CASSVGVGGTSGIRTSYEQYF. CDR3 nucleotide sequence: TGTGCCAGCAGCGTAGGTGTCGGAGGGACTAGCGGGATCAGGACCTCCTACGAGCAGTACTTC.

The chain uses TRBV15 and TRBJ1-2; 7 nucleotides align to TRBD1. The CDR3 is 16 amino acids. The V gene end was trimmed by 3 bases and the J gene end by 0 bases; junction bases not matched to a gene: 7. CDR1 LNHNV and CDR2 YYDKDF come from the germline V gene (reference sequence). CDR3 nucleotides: TGTGCCACCAGCAGGGACCGGGACAGCTCTAACTATGGCTACACCTTC. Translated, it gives CATSRDRDSSNYGYTF.

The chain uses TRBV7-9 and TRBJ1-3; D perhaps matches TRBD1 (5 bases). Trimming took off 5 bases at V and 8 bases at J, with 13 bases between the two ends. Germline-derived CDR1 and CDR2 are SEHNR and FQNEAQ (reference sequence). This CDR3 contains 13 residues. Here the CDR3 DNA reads TGTGCCAGCAGCCCTTGGACGGGGGACACCATATATTTT. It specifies CASSPWTGDTIYF.

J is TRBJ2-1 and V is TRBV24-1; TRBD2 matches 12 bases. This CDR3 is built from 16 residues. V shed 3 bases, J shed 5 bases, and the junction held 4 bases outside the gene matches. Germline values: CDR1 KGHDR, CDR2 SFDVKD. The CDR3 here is CATSDPGLAGNNEQFF. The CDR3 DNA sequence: TGTGCCACCAGTGATCCTGGACTAGCGGGAAACAATGAGCAGTTCTTC.

The CDR3 coding sequence is TGTGCCAGCAGCCACCGGACTAGTCTCACACACAATGAGCAGTTCTTC. It yields the protein CASSHRTSLTHNEQFF. The chain has TRBV11-3 and TRBJ2-1; 7 positions match TRBD2. CDR3 length: 16 amino acids. The germline gives CDR1 SGHNT, CDR2 YENEEA. V was clipped by 5 bases and J by 5 bases; unmatched bases: 12.

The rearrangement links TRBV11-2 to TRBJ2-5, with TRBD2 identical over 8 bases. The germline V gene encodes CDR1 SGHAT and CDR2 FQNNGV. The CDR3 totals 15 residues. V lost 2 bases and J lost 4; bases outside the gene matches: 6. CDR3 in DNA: TGTGCCAGCAGCTTACCGGGAGGGAGGGTAGAGACCCAGTACTTC. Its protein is CASSLPGGRVETQYF.

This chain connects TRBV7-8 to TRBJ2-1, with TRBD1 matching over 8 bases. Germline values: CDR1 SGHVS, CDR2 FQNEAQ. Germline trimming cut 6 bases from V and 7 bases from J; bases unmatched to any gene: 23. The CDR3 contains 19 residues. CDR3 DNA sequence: TGTGCCAGCAGACCTACGGCGGCAGGGGGCATCGGGACTTCAAATGAGCAGTTCTTC. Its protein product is CASRPTAAGGIGTSNEQFF.

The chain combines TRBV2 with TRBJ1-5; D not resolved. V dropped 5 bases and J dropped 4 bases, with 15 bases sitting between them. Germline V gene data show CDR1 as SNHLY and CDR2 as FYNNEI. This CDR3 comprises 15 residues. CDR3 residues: CASSYTRPGNQPQHF. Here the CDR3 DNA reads TGTGCCAGCAGTTACACCCGACCCGGGAATCAGCCCCAGCATTTT.